A selection of T cell receptor beta chains follows, all from one sample in a study of technical replicates of blood from several donors. The protocol was immunoSEQ multiplex PCR, while the TCRdb copy is restricted to in-frame clones and leaves out a portion. The repertoire holds about 80,000 clones, with approximately 83% as singletons. The sequenced sample consisted of PBMCs. The source of these receptors is a human donor in good health. Some clones in this sample may be carry-over from other donors' samples. Both conserved end residues are part of each CDR3. The order of the fields is J gene, D gene, V gene, clone size, CDR3 length, CDR3 DNA, CDR3 protein. D genes are given only for firm matches. Clone size is not always given. Where it is, it says once, few, many or a class for expanded clones.

>TRBJ1-3|NA|TRBV7-9|medium-sized|12
TGTGCCAGCAGGAAACGGGTAAACACCATATATTTT
CASRKRVNTIYF
>TRBJ2-7|TRBD2|TRBV19|once|16
TGTGCCAGTAGTATAGGACTAGCGGGAGGATGGAGGGAGCAGTACTTC
CASSIGLAGGWREQYF
>TRBJ2-1|TRBD2|TRBV6-5|NA|15
TGTGCCAGCAGTTACGGCGGACTAGCGGGCAATGAGCAGTTCTTC
CASSYGGLAGNEQFF
>TRBJ2-2|TRBD1|TRBV2|NA|14
TGTGCCAGCAGCAGGGACAGGGCTAGCGGGGAGCTGTTTTTT
CASSRDRASGELFF
>TRBJ2-7|TRBD1|TRBV4-3|NA|15
TGCGCCAGCAGCCAAGATAGGACAGGGGGCGACGAGCAGTACTTC
CASSQDRTGGDEQYF
>TRBJ2-7|NA|TRBV6-1|NA|13
TGTGCCAGCAGTTTGGACAGTCTGTGGGAGCAGTACTTC
CASSLDSLWEQYF
>TRBJ2-2|NA|TRBV6-1|few|14
TGTGCCAGCAGGCGGGGCAGGGTTGACGGGGAGCTGTTTTTT
CASRRGRVDGELFF
>TRBJ2-7|TRBD1|TRBV5-5|NA|16
TGTGCCAGCAGCCCCAATCCGGGACAGCAACCCTACGAGCAGTACTTC
CASSPNPGQQPYEQYF
>TRBJ1-1|TRBD1|TRBV5-1|NA|14
TGCGCCAGCAGCGAAGACAGGGGGAACACTGAAGCTTTCTTT
CASSEDRGNTEAFF
>TRBJ1-2|NA|TRBV12-5|NA|14
TGTGCTAGTAATCTGGACAGCCGGCCGGGGGGCTACACCTTC
CASNLDSRPGGYTF
>TRBJ2-7|TRBD2|TRBV28|NA|12
TGTGCCAGCAGCGCACTAGCGCCCGACCAGTACTTC
CASSALAPDQYF